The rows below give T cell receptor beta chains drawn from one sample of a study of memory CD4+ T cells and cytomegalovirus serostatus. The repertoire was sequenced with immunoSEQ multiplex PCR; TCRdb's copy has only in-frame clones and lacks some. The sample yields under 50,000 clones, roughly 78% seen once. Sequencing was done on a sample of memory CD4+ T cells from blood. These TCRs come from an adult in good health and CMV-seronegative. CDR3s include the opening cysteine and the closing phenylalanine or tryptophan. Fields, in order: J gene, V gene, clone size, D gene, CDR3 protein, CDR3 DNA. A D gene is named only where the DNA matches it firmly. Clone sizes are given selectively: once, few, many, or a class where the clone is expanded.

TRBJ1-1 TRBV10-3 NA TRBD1 CAISGGQGTEAFF TGTGCCATCAGTGGGGGACAGGGCACTGAAGCTTTCTTT
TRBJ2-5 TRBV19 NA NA CASSTPPAETQYF TGTGCCAGTAGTACCCCACCGGCGGAGACCCAGTACTTC
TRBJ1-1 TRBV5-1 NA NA CASSLPGTTEAFF TGCGCCAGCAGCTTACCGGGGACCACTGAAGCTTTCTTT
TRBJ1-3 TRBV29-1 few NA CSGEEGNTIYF TGCAGCGGGGAAGAAGGAAACACCATATATTTT
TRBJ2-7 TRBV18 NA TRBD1 CASSPSRDRGPYEQYF TGTGCCAGCTCACCATCCCGGGACAGGGGCCCCTACGAGCAGTACTTC
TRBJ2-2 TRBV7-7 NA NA CASSLERDSGELFF TGTGCCAGCAGCTTAGAAAGGGACTCTGGGGAGCTGTTTTTT
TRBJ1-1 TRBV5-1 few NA CASSLDIGGTYEAFF TGCGCCAGCAGCTTGGACATTGGGGGTACCTATGAAGCTTTCTTT
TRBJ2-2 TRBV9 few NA CASSVASRGNAGELFF TGTGCCAGCAGCGTAGCCTCCAGGGGTAACGCCGGGGAGCTGTTTTTT
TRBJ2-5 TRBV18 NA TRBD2 CASSPFSGGAQETQYF TGTGCCAGCTCACCTTTTAGCGGGGGAGCGCAAGAGACCCAGTACTTC
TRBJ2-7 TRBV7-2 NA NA CASSSRGLSSYEQYF TGTGCCAGCAGTTCTCGGGGTCTCAGCTCCTACGAGCAGTACTTC
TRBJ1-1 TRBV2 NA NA CASFTPNRVRNTEAFF TGTGCCAGCTTTACCCCAAACAGGGTCCGGAACACTGAAGCTTTCTTT
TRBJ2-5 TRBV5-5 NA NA CASSLGPVGETQYF TGTGCCAGCAGCTTGGGACCGGTCGGGGAGACCCAGTACTTC
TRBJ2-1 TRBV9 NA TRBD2 CASSVGGGGDNEQFF TGTGCCAGCAGCGTAGGTGGCGGGGGGGACAATGAGCAGTTCTTC
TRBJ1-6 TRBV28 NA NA CASRSAGATNSPLHF TGTGCCAGCAGATCCGCGGGGGCAACGAATTCACCCCTCCACTTT
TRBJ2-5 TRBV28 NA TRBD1 CASRKTGEETQYF TGTGCCAGCAGAAAGACAGGGGAAGAGACCCAGTACTTC
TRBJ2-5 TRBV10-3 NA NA CAISEGQETQYF TGTGCCATCAGTGAGGGCCAAGAGACCCAGTACTTC
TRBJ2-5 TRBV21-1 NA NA CASSKDRGQETQYF TGTGCCAGCAGCAAAGACAGGGGGCAAGAGACCCAGTACTTC
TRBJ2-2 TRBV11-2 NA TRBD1 CASSPTGGTGELFF TGTGCCAGCAGCCCCACAGGGGGTACCGGGGAGCTGTTTTTT
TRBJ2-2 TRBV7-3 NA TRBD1 CASSLNKFARGIRGGELFF TGTGCCAGCAGCTTAAATAAATTCGCCAGGGGGATCAGAGGCGGGGAGCTGTTTTTT
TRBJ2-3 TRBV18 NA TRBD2 CASSAGLAGGSDTQYF TGTGCCAGCTCAGCCGGACTAGCGGGGGGTTCAGATACGCAGTATTTT
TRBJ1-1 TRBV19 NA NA CASSAVGGGFPEAFF TGTGCCAGTAGTGCCGTTGGTGGGGGGTTCCCTGAAGCTTTCTTT
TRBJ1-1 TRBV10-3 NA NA CAISDRARENTEAFF TGTGCCATCAGTGACCGTGCCAGGGAGAACACTGAAGCTTTCTTT
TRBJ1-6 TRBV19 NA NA CASSGSGGRESPLHF TGTGCCAGTAGTGGTTCCGGGGGCAGGGAATCACCCCTCCACTTT
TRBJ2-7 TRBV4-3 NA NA CASSQAQNGGNLYEQYF TGCGCCAGCAGCCAGGCCCAAAATGGGGGCAATTTATACGAGCAGTACTTC
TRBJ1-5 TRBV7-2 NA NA CASSLWGGSQPQHF TGTGCCAGCAGCTTATGGGGCGGTAGTCAGCCCCAGCATTTT
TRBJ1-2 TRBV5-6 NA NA CASSRTTLGGYTF TGTGCCAGCAGCCGGACTACCTTAGGGGGCTACACCTTC
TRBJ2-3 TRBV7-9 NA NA CASSLSGSTDTQYF TGTGCCAGCAGCTTATCTGGGAGCACAGATACGCAGTATTTT
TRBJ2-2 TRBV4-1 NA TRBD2 CASRGLAGANTGELFF TGCGCCTCCCGGGGCCTAGCGGGGGCGAACACCGGGGAGCTGTTTTTT
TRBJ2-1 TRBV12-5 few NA CASGLDRLTFGNEQFF TGTGCTAGTGGTTTGGATCGACTTACCTTTGGAAATGAGCAGTTCTTC
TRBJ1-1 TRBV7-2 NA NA CASSLGGARLNTEAFF TGTGCCAGCAGCTTAGGAGGGGCCAGATTGAACACTGAAGCTTTCTTT
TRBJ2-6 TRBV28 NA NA CASSLAGSGANVLTF TGTGCCAGCAGTTTAGCAGGGTCTGGGGCCAACGTCCTGACTTTC
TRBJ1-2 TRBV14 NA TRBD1 CASSKRQGEGHYGYTF TGTGCCAGCAGCAAACGACAGGGAGAGGGACACTATGGCTACACCTTC
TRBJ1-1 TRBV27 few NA CASSLHQNTEAFF TGTGCCAGCAGTTTACACCAGAACACTGAAGCTTTCTTT
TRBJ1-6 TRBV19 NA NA CASSNRADNSPLHF TGTGCCAGTAGTAATAGAGCGGATAATTCACCCCTCCACTTT
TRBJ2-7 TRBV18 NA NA CASSPISREGEQYF TGTGCCAGCTCACCAATTAGTCGGGAAGGCGAGCAGTACTTC
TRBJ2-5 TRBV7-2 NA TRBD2 CASSSGTSTETQYF TGTGCCAGCAGCTCCGGGACTAGCACAGAGACCCAGTACTTC
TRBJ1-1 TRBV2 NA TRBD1 CASALGQSYTEAFF TGTGCCAGCGCCCTGGGACAGAGCTACACTGAAGCTTTCTTT
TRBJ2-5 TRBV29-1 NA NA CSVDRGIETQYF TGCAGCGTTGATCGGGGAATAGAGACCCAGTACTTC
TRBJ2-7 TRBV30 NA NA CAWSVSGVEQYF TGTGCCTGGAGTGTTTCCGGGGTTGAGCAGTACTTC
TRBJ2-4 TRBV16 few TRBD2 CASSQSGEGDIQYF TGTGCCAGCAGCCAATCGGGGGAGGGTGACATTCAGTACTTC
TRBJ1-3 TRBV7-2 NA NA CASSLAAGNGNTIYF TGTGCCAGCAGCTTAGCCGCGGGGAATGGAAACACCATATATTTT
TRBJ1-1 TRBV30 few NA CAWNQGSYEAFF TGTGCCTGGAATCAGGGGTCGTATGAAGCTTTCTTT
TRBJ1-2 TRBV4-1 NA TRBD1 CASSLFGQGPANYGYTF TGCGCCAGCAGCCTCTTCGGACAGGGACCAGCTAACTATGGCTACACCTTC
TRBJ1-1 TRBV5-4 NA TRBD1 CASSLDTGGTEAFF TGTGCCAGCAGCTTAGATACAGGGGGCACTGAAGCTTTCTTT
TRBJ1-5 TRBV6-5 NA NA CASSTTVSNQPQHF TGTGCCAGCAGTACGACCGTTAGCAATCAGCCCCAGCATTTT
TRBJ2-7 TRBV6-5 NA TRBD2 CASGRLAGSSYEQYF TGTGCTTCGGGCAGGCTAGCGGGAAGCTCCTACGAGCAGTACTTC
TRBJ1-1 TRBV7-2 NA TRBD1 CASSFDRATEAFF TGTGCCAGCAGCTTCGACAGGGCCACTGAAGCTTTCTTT
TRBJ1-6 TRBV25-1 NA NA CASSEFGMTYNSPLHF TGTGCCAGCAGTGAATTTGGGATGACCTATAATTCACCCCTCCACTTT
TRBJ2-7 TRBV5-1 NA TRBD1 CASSPGFGTGVDSYEQYF TGCGCCAGCAGCCCCGGATTTGGGACAGGAGTGGATTCCTACGAGCAGTACTTC
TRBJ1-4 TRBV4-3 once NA CASSQDRKINEKLFF TGCGCCAGCAGCCAAGATCGGAAAATTAATGAAAAACTGTTTTTT
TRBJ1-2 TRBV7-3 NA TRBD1 CASSLGQGNYGYTF TGTGCCAGCAGCCTCGGACAGGGAAACTATGGCTACACCTTC